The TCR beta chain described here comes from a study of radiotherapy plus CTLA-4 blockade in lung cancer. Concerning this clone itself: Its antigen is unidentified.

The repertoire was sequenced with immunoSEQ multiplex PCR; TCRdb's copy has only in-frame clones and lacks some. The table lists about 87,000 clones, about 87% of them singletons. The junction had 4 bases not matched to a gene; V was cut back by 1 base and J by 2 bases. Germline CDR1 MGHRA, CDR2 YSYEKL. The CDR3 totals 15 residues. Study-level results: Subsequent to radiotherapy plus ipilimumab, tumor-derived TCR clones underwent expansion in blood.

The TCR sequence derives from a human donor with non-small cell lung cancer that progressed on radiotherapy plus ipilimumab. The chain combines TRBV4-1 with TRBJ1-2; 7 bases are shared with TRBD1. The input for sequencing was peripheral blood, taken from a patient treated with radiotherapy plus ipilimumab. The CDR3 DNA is TGCGCCAGCAGCCAAGCCGGGACAGCAAACTATGGCTACACCTTC. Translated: CASSQAGTANYGYTF.